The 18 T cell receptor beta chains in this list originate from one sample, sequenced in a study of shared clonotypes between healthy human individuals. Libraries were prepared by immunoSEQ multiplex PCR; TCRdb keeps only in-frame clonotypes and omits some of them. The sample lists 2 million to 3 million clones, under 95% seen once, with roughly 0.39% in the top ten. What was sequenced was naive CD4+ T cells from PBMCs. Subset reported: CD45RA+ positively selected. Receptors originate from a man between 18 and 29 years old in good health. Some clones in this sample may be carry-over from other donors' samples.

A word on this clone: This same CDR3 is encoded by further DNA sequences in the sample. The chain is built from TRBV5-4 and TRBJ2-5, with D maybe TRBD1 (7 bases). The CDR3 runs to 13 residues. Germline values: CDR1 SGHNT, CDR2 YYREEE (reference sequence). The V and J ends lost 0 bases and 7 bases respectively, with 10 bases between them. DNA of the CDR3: TGTGCCAGCAGCTTGGACAGGGGAGGGACCCAGTACTTC. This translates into CASSLDRGGTQYF.

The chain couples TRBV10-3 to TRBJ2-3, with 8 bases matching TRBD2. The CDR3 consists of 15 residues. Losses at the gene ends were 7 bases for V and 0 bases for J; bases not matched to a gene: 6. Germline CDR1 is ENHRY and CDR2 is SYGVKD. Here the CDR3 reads CAIKLADTSTDTQYF. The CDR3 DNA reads TGTGCCATCAAACTAGCGGATACTAGCACAGATACGCAGTATTTT.

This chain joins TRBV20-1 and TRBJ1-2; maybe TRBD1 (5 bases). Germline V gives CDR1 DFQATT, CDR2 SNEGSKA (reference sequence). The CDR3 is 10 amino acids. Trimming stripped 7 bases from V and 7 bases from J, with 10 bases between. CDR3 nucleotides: TGCAGTGTAGAGGGGTCTGGCTACACCTTC. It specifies CSVEGSGYTF.

This chain's CDR3 is CASQVPGGEAGVGYTF. The CDR3 DNA follows: TGTGCCAGCCAAGTGCCAGGGGGCGAGGCCGGGGTGGGCTACACCTTC. The J gene is TRBJ1-2, the V gene TRBV28; 8 bases are shared with TRBD1. CDR1 is MDHEN, CDR2 SYDVKM, per germline. The CDR3 runs 16 residues. V lost 8 bases to trimming and J lost 8 bases; unmatched junction nucleotides: 19.

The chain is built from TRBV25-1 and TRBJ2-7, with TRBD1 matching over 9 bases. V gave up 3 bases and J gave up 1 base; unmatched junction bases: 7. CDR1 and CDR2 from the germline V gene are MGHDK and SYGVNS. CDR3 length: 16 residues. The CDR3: CASSDSGTGFSYEQYF. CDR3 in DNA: TGTGCCAGCAGTGATTCCGGGACAGGGTTTTCCTACGAGCAGTACTTC.

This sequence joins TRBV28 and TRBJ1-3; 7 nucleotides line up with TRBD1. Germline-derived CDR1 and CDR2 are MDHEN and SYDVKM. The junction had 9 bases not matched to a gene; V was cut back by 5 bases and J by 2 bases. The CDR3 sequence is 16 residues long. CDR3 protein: CASSIQQGRPGNTIYF. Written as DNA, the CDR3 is TGTGCCAGCAGTATCCAACAGGGGCGCCCTGGAAACACCATATATTTT.

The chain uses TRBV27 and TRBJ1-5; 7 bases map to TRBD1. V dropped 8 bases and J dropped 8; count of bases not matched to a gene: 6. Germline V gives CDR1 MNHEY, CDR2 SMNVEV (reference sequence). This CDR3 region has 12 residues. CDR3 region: CASGEDREPQHF. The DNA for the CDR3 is TGTGCCAGCGGTGAAGACAGGGAGCCCCAGCATTTT.

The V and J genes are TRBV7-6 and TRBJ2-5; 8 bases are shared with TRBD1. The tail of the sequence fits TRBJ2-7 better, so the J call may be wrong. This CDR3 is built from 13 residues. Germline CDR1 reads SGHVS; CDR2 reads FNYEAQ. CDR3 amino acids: CASREGQDYEQYF. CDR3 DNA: TGTGCCAGCAGAGAGGGACAGGACTACGAGCAGTACTTC.

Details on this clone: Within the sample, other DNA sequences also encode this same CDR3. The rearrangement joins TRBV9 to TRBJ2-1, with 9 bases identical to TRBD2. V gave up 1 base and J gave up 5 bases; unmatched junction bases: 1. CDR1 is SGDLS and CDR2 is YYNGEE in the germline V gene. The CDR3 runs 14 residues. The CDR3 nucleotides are TGTGCCAGCAGCGTATCTAGCGGGGACAATGAGCAGTTCTTC. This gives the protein CASSVSSGDNEQFF.

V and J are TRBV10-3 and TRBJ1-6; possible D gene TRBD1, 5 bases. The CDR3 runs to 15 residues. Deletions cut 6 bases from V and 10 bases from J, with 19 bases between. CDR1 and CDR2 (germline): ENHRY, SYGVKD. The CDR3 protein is CAIRSSDSLGSPLHF. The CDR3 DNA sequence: TGTGCCATCAGGTCTTCCGACAGTTTAGGATCACCCCTCCACTTT.

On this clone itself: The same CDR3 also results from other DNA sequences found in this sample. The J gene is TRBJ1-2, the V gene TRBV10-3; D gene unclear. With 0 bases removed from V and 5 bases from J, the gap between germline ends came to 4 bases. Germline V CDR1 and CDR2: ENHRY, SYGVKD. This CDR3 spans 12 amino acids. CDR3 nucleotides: TGTGCCATCAGTGAGTCGGATTATGGCTACACCTTC. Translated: CAISESDYGYTF.

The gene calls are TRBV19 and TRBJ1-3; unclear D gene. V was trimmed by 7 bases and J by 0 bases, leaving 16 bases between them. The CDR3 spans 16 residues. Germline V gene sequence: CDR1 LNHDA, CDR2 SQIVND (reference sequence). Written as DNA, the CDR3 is TGTGCCAGTAAAGGTGGCAGAGCGAACTCTGGAAACACCATATATTTT. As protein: CASKGGRANSGNTIYF.

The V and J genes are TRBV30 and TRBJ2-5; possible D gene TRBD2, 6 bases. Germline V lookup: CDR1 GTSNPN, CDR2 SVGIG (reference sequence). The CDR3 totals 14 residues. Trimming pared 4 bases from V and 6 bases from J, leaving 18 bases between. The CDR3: CAWKEGNYRKTQYF. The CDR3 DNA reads TGTGCCTGGAAGGAGGGAAACTATAGGAAGACCCAGTACTTC.

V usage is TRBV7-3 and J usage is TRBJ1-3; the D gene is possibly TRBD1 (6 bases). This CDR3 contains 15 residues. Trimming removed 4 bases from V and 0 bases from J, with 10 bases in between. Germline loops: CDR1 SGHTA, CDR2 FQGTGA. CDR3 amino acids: CASSSDSHSGNTIYF. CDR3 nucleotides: TGTGCCAGCAGCTCGGACAGCCACTCTGGAAACACCATATATTTT.

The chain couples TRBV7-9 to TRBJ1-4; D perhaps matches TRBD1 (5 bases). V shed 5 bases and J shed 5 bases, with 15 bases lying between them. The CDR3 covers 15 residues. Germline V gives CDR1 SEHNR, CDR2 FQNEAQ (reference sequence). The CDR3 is CASSVLGGVNEKLFF. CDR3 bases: TGTGCCAGCAGCGTCCTAGGAGGGGTAAATGAAAAACTGTTTTTT.

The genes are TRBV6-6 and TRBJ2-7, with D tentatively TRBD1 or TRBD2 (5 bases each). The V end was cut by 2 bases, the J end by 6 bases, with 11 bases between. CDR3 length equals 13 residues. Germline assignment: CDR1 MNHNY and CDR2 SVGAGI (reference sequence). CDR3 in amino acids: CASSYRGPGEQYF. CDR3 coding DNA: TGTGCCAGCAGTTACCGGGGCCCAGGCGAGCAGTACTTC.

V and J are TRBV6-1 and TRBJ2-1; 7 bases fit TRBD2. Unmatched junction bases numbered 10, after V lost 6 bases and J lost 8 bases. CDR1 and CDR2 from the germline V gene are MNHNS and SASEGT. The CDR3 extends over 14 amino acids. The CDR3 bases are TGTGCCAGCAGATCCGGGAGTGCGGGGGATGAGCAGTTCTTC. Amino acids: CASRSGSAGDEQFF.

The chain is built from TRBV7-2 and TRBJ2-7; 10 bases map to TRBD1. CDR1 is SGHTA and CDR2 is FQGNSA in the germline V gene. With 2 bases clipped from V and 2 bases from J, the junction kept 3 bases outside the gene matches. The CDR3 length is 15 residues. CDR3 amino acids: CASSLLGQGTYEQYF. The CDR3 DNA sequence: TGTGCCAGCAGCTTACTGGGACAGGGGACCTACGAGCAGTACTTC.